This T cell receptor beta chain was found in a study of regulatory T cells in long-lasting Graves disease. This sample's time point: persistent/refractory GD, antithyroid drugs over 5 years with positive TRAb. RNA extracted from PBMCs served as the sequencing template. Both iRepertoire HTBI primers and Arm-PCR of CDR3 regions were used to build the TCR beta libraries. Methods used by the authors: Across the samples, identification revealed 55 to 80 TRBV and around 13 TRBJ segments. MiXCR, run by TCRdb on the multiplex PCR reads, gives a single entry per CDR3 protein. None of the V and J calls come from the authors' own analysis; TCRdb made them. This sample has hundreds of thousands of distinct CDR3 sequences, with around 23% found just once. V lost 8 bases, J lost 4 bases, and 9 bases lay in between. The CDR3 spans 12 residues. The germline V gene has CDR1 MNHEY and CDR2 SVGEGT. In this sample, this clonotype turned up a few times. Its matching antigen is unknown.

Study findings and constraints: TCR diversity was lower in persistent Graves' patients than in newly diagnosed ones. TRBV28, TRBJ1-2 and TRBJ2-5 were segments that persistent disease favored.

The input for sequencing was peripheral blood mononuclear cells (PBMCs), taken when the disease was refractory, from a patient treated with antithyroid drugs. The rearrangement links TRBV6-2 or TRBV6-3 to TRBJ1-3; TRBD1 might be the D (6 bases). This TCR derives from a female donor with Graves disease. The CDR3 region is CASRTEGNTIYF. In DNA form, the CDR3 reads TGTGCCAGCCGGACAGAGGGAAACACCATATATTTT.